This TCR beta chain derives from a study of CD8 T cells in ankylosing spondylitis. Between the trimmed V and J ends, which lost 4 bases and 7 bases, there was a span of 10 bases. CDR3 length equals 11 residues. CDR1 is SQVTM and CDR2 is ANQGSEA in the germline V gene. For TCR beta, libraries came from quantitative 5'-RACE with molecular barcodes. MiXCR was run by TCRdb on the 5' RACE reads, yielding one entry per CDR3 protein. The sample includes around 300,000 distinct CDR3 sequences, less than 25% of them seen just once. There are many counts of this clonotype. Antigen: not known. Overall study findings and caveats: The clones that were linked to disease were reported to be significantly enriched in matched synovial fluid samples from ankylosing spondylitis patients. Fewer than ten highly homologous variants made up a TCR beta motif that seemed to typify ankylosing spondylitis blood. Some of these motif variants have turned up before, in reports on reactive arthritis synovial fluid and blood.

The specimen sequenced was blood, either unsorted or a sorted T cell fraction (not recorded which). V usage is TRBV29-1 and J usage is TRBJ1-2; D gene uncertain. The receptor comes from a female donor with ankylosing spondylitis or in good health (not recorded which). For the CDR3, the DNA is TGCAGCGTTGCTATGGTTGCTGGCTACACCTTC. The encoded protein is CSVAMVAGYTF.